The clone carrying this T cell receptor (beta chain) was counted only a few times. The target antigen is unknown. Germline loops: CDR1 SGHDT, CDR2 YYEEEE. This CDR3 has 13 residues. The V and J ends lost 2 bases and 4 bases respectively, with 10 bases between them. This sample is drawn from a study of CD8 T cells in ankylosing spondylitis. Study-wide points: It appeared that ankylosing spondylitis blood was characterized by a TCR beta motif of several highly homologous variants. Clones linked to disease were reported to show significant enrichment in matched ankylosing spondylitis synovial fluid.

TCRdb re-derived calls from the 5' RACE reads in MiXCR, one entry per CDR3 protein. The sample consists of approximately 550,000 distinct CDR3 sequences, 10% to 15% of them appearing once. The TCR was taken from a male donor with ankylosing spondylitis. The chain employs TRBV5-6 and TRBJ2-7, with D possibly matching TRBD1 (6 bases). Specimen: blood, either unsorted or a sorted T cell fraction (not recorded which). CDR3 DNA sequence: TGTGCCAGCAGCTTCGGACAGAGGTACGAGCAGTACTTC. As protein: CASSFGQRYEQYF.